This section outlines one T cell receptor beta chain sequence together with its context. The sample comes from a study of blood T cell repertoires in COVID-19. Germline V lookup: CDR1 SGHTA, CDR2 FQGNSA. V lost 4 bases and J lost 5, with 11 bases in between. This CDR3 contains 13 residues. Some clones are missing from TCRdb's copy, which holds only in-frame ones; the method was immunoSEQ multiplex PCR. The sample holds some 360,000 clones; roughly 86% are singletons and the top ten take approximately 1%. Everyone who took part was roughly 18 to 89 years old, and they came from roughly 25 US areas. In the 2 weeks before study entry, exposed participants met a COVID-19 case, which was PCR-confirmed or clinician-diagnosed.

The source is a young woman who had been exposed to COVID-19. The chain combines TRBV7-2 with TRBJ2-5; a possible D gene is TRBD2 (5 bases). Sequencing was done on a sample of PBMCs or T cells enriched from blood (not recorded which). CDR3 DNA sequence: TGTGCCAGCAGCTCGCTAGCCTGGGAGACCCAGTACTTC. This sequence encodes CASSSLAWETQYF.